The 20 T cell receptor beta chains below come from one sample, sequenced in a study of T cell responses to AZD1222 COVID-19 vaccine listed by TCRdb under 2021. The library was built by means of the immunoSEQ multiplex PCR assay. Sourced from immuneACCESS, this table was stored by TCRdb with only in-frame sequences that have V and J called. A share of the clones is absent; for the studies checked, an unresolved V gene accounts for under half, and the remainder has no known explanation. The sample yields some 110,000 clones; more than 80% were counted once. 3.5% to 4.5% of the sample is in the top ten clones. The time point tag for this specimen amounts to: about 28 days (+/-7) after the second vaccine dose. Specimen: peripheral blood, collected 28 days after the second AZD1222 dose. The source is an adult who received the AZD1222 COVID-19 vaccine.

The chain combines TRBV9 with TRBJ1-1, with 7 bases identical to TRBD1. The CDR3 extends over 14 amino acids. Germline V gene sequence: CDR1 SGDLS, CDR2 YYNGEE. Losses at the gene ends were 6 bases for V and 1 base for J; bases not matched to a gene: 6. The CDR3 is CASTMTGTNTEAFF. CDR3 in DNA: TGTGCCAGCACCATGACAGGGACGAACACTGAAGCTTTCTTT.

V and J are TRBV7-9 and TRBJ1-1; 12 bases fit TRBD1. CDR3 length: 16 amino acids. Germline loops: CDR1 SEHNR, CDR2 FQNEAQ (reference sequence). V trimming: 5 bases; J trimming: 1 base; junction bases outside the gene matches: 5. Here the CDR3 reads CASSPGTGGPNTEAFF. The CDR3 coding sequence is TGTGCCAGCAGCCCTGGGACAGGGGGCCCGAACACTGAAGCTTTCTTT.

V gene TRBV28 combines with J gene TRBJ1-2; no clear D gene. V was clipped by 6 bases and J by 4 bases, with 9 bases between them. Germline V gene lookup returns CDR1 MDHEN and CDR2 SYDVKM. The length of the CDR3 is 12 residues. CDR3 sequence reads: CASSRYTYGYTF. CDR3 coding DNA: TGTGCCAGCAGCCGTTATACCTATGGCTACACCTTC.

The chain combines TRBV3-1 (or the pseudogene TRBV3-2) with TRBJ2-7, with 8 nucleotides matching TRBD1. Trimming removed 4 bases from V and 6 bases from J; junction bases left unmatched: 2. Per germline, CDR1 LGHDT and CDR2 YNNKEL (reference sequence). CDR3 size: 12 residues. The DNA for the CDR3 is TGTGCCAGCAGCCGGGGACAGGTCGAGCAGTACTTC. Translating gives CASSRGQVEQYF.

In this sample, this clone turned up once. This sequence joins TRBV5-1 and TRBJ2-2; 9 bases map to TRBD2. V lost 0 bases, J lost 4 bases, and 7 bases stayed unmatched. The CDR3 sequence is 17 residues long. Germline CDR1 reads SGHRS; CDR2 reads YFSETQ. The CDR3 loop is CASSLVPSGKTTGELFF. The DNA for the CDR3 is TGCGCCAGCAGCTTGGTTCCTAGCGGGAAAACCACCGGGGAGCTGTTTTTT.

In its sample, this clone was seen once. The CDR3 reads CASSLSAPNEKLFF. The CDR3 nucleotides read TGCGCCAGCAGCTTGTCTGCCCCGAATGAAAAACTGTTTTTT. This chain links TRBV5-1 with TRBJ1-4; D remains unclear. CDR3 length: 14 residues. Germline V gene lookup returns CDR1 SGHRS and CDR2 YFSETQ. Between the trimmed V and J ends, which lost 1 base and 5 bases, there was a span of 9 bases.

This clone was picked up one time. This chain connects TRBV11-2 to TRBJ1-1, with unresolved D. Germline V lookup: CDR1 SGHAT, CDR2 FQNNGV. Trimming pared 1 base from V and 3 bases from J, leaving 15 bases between. CDR3 length: 16 amino acids. CDR3 region: CASSLGRGKRDTEAFF. CDR3 DNA sequence: TGTGCCAGCAGCTTAGGGCGGGGAAAACGGGACACTGAAGCTTTCTTT.

The CDR3 nucleotides are TGTGCCAGCAGCGAACCCGGGACAGCCAAAAACATTCAGTACTTC. This gives the protein CASSEPGTAKNIQYF. The chain is built from TRBV7-3 and TRBJ2-4, with D perhaps matching TRBD1 or TRBD2 (5 bases each). Per the germline V gene, CDR1 is SGHTA and CDR2 is FQGTGA. Trimming left V 5 bases short and J 0 bases short, with 11 bases between. This CDR3 comprises 15 residues.

The chain carries TRBV7-2 and TRBJ1-2, with D possibly TRBD1 on 5 matching bases. Trimming stripped 1 base from V and 4 bases from J, with 10 bases between. This CDR3 comprises 14 residues. CDR1 is SGHTA and CDR2 is FQGNSA in the germline V gene. The CDR3 is CASSLEGVSYGYTF. The CDR3, as DNA: TGTGCCAGCAGCTTAGAAGGGGTATCCTATGGCTACACCTTC.

The rearrangement links TRBV4-2 to TRBJ1-3; 8 nucleotides match TRBD1. CDR1 is LGHNA, CDR2 YNFKEQ, per germline. Losses at the gene ends were 1 base for V and 1 base for J; bases not matched to a gene: 6. The CDR3 has 17 amino acids. The CDR3: CASSQGDRGRSGNTIYF. The DNA for the CDR3 is TGTGCCAGCAGCCAAGGTGACAGGGGCCGGTCTGGAAACACCATATATTTT.

DNA of the CDR3: TGTGCCAGCACCCAAGGTGGGGGGCTGACCGGGGAGCTGTTTTTT. This codes for CASTQGGGLTGELFF. The chain is built from TRBV28 and TRBJ2-2, with D perhaps matching TRBD1 or TRBD2 (6 bases each). From germline, CDR1 is MDHEN and CDR2 SYDVKM. This CDR3 has 15 amino acids. V lost 7 bases to trimming and J lost 5 bases, with 17 bases between them.

V gene TRBV18 combines with J gene TRBJ2-1; TRBD2 agrees at 7 bases. Germline loops: CDR1 KGHSH, CDR2 LQKENI. V gave up 2 bases and J gave up 4 bases; unmatched junction bases: 8. The CDR3 contains 16 residues. The CDR3 region has the DNA TGTGCCAGCTCACCAATCCAGCGGGGCTCTTACAATGAGCAGTTCTTC. Its translation is CASSPIQRGSYNEQFF.

The chain employs TRBV3-1 (or the pseudogene TRBV3-2) and TRBJ1-1; D remains ambiguous. This CDR3 is built from 13 residues. The germline V gene encodes CDR1 LGHDT and CDR2 YNNKEL (reference sequence). Trimming shortened V by 1 base and J by 4 bases, and 7 bases separated the two germline ends. For the CDR3, the DNA is TGTGCCAGCAGCCAAGGGGCAGTCACTGAAGCTTTCTTT. This sequence encodes CASSQGAVTEAFF.

This clone occurred once. V is TRBV2 and J is TRBJ2-3; 11 bases fit TRBD2. Germline-derived CDR1 and CDR2 are SNHLY and FYNNEI. This CDR3 region has 15 residues. Trimming took 10 bases from V and 4 from J; bases not matched to a gene: 10. CDR3: CANSGGAAMADTQYF. CDR3 sequence (DNA): TGTGCCAATAGCGGGGGGGCCGCAATGGCAGATACGCAGTATTTT.

For the CDR3, the DNA is TGTGCCAGTAGTCCAGGACTAGCGGGGGAGACCCAGTACTTC. Its protein product is CASSPGLAGETQYF. The gene calls are TRBV19 and TRBJ2-5; 12 bases are a match to TRBD2. With V trimmed by 5 bases and J by 5 bases, 3 bases remained unmatched. Germline values: CDR1 LNHDA, CDR2 SQIVND (reference sequence). CDR3 length: 14 amino acids.

The chain combines TRBV28 with TRBJ1-2, with D perhaps TRBD1 (5 bases). The V and J ends lost 6 bases and 5 bases respectively, with 25 bases between them. Per the germline V gene, CDR1 is MDHEN and CDR2 is SYDVKM. CDR3 size: 17 residues. The CDR3 sequence is CASSILAGTPRQYGYTF. CDR3 nucleotide sequence: TGTGCCAGCAGCATCTTGGCAGGGACCCCTAGGCAATATGGCTACACCTTC.

CDR3 sequence reads: CASSIKGSGQHGYTF. In DNA form, the CDR3 reads TGTGCCAGTAGTATCAAGGGGAGCGGGCAGCATGGCTACACCTTC. This chain links TRBV19 with TRBJ1-2; D perhaps matches TRBD1 (5 bases). V was shortened by 3 bases and J by 6 bases, with 17 bases between the two germline ends. The CDR3 runs to 15 residues. Germline loops: CDR1 LNHDA, CDR2 SQIVND (reference sequence).

V is TRBV30 and J is TRBJ1-2; 7 nucleotides align to TRBD1. The CDR3 runs 13 residues. V shed 7 bases and J 8 bases; nucleotides not matched to a gene: 13. Germline CDR1 and CDR2: GTSNPN and SVGIG (reference sequence). CDR3 region: CAFHRVRGQGYTF. CDR3 nucleotide sequence: TGTGCCTTCCACCGGGTTAGGGGGCAAGGCTACACCTTC.

A few counts support this clone. The chain links TRBV28 to TRBJ2-7; the D call may be TRBD1 or TRBD2 (6 bases each). The CDR3 is 14 residues long. CDR1 and CDR2 (germline): MDHEN, SYDVKM. Trimming removed 2 bases from V and 5 bases from J, with 13 bases in between. CDR3 in DNA: TGTGCCAGCAGTTTACTTGGGGGGCAGAACGAGCAGTACTTC. Protein: CASSLLGGQNEQYF.

The J gene is TRBJ2-3, the V gene TRBV2; 11 positions agree with TRBD2. This CDR3 has 14 amino acids. Trimming took 6 bases from V and 6 from J; bases not matched to a gene: 5. Germline CDR1 and CDR2: SNHLY and FYNNEI. CDR3 sequence reads: CASRISGGADTQYF. CDR3 sequence (DNA): TGTGCCAGCAGGATTAGCGGGGGGGCGGATACGCAGTATTTT. Full variable domain (remainder filled in from reference TRBV2 and TRBJ2-3): EPEVTQTPSHQVTQMGQEVILRCVPISNHLYFYWYRQILGQKVEFLVSFYNNEISEKSEIFDDQFSVERPDGSNFTLKIRSTKLEDSAMYFCASRISGGADTQYFGPGTRLTVL.